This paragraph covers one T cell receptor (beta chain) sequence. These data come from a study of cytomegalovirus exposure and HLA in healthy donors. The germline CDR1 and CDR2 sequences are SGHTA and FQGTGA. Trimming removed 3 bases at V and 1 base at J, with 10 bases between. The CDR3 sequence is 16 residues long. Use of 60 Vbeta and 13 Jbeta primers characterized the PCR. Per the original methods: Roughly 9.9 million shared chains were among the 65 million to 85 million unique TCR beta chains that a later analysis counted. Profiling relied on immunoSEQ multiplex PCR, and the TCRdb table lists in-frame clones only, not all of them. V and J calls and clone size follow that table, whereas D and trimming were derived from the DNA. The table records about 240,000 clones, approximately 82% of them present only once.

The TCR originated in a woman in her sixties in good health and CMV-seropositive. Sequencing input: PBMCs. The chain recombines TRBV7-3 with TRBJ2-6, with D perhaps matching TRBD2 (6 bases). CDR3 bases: TGTGCCAGCAGCTTGGAGGGTCCTTCTGGGGCCAACGTCCTGACTTTC. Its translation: CASSLEGPSGANVLTF.